This record concerns one TCR beta chain sequence. The antigen remains undetermined. This sample is part of a study of shared clonotypes between healthy human individuals. Findings and limits, study-wide: Clonotype sharing levels among donors were expected to vary with sequencing depth. Incomplete sequencing of sorted subsets was indicated by rarefaction despite large depth.

Naive CD8 cells lacked CD45RO, underwent positive selection for CCR7 and left out terminally differentiated effector memory CD45RA+ cells. Recent vaccinations or acute infections were absent in the healthy HIV-negative adult donors. The repertoire was sequenced with immunoSEQ multiplex PCR; TCRdb's copy has only in-frame clones and lacks some. Counted here are about 870,000 clones, 80% to 95% occurring once; the ten biggest clones make up around 24%. Germline V gives CDR1 SGDLS, CDR2 YYNGEE. Trimming removed 3 bases from V and 5 bases from J, with 12 bases in between. The CDR3 sequence is 13 residues long.

The material sequenced was naive CD8+ T cells sorted from blood. The chain links TRBV9 to TRBJ2-7; D ambiguous. The sequence came from a man aged 25 to 40 in good health. CDR3 loop: CASSAPRANEQYF. In DNA, the CDR3 is TGTGCCAGCAGCGCACCTAGGGCCAACGAGCAGTACTTC.